These 7 T cell receptor beta chains were sequenced from one sample in a study of cytomegalovirus exposure and HLA in healthy donors. PCR was performed using 60 Vbeta and 13 Jbeta primers. TCRdb keeps only in-frame clones here, not all; method: immunoSEQ multiplex PCR. The sample features over 100,000 clones, with around 1.6% in its top ten. Sequencing was performed on PBMCs. Receptors originate from a man younger than 35 in good health and CMV-seronegative.

Here the CDR3 DNA reads TGCGCCAGCAGACTGGGACAGGGAGGTGAAAAACTGTTTTTT. Amino acids: CASRLGQGGEKLFF. The V and J genes are TRBV5-1 and TRBJ1-4, with TRBD1 identical over 9 bases. From germline, CDR1 is SGHRS and CDR2 YFSETQ. The CDR3 has 14 residues. J lost 7 bases, V lost 5 bases, and 6 bases had no gene match.

The chain has TRBV5-8 and TRBJ1-2; 11 bases map to TRBD1. The CDR3 consists of 15 residues. The germline CDR1 and CDR2 sequences are SGHTS and YDEGEE. V shed 2 bases, J shed 8 bases, and the junction held 8 bases outside the gene matches. The CDR3 region is CASSFYPGQGGGYTF. CDR3 bases: TGTGCCAGCAGCTTCTATCCGGGACAGGGGGGAGGCTACACCTTC.

V gene TRBV6-6 combines with J gene TRBJ1-1, with 8 bases identical to TRBD1. J was trimmed by 4 bases and V by 5 bases; bases with no gene match: 12. This CDR3 contains 16 residues. The germline gives CDR1 MNHNY, CDR2 SVGAGI (reference sequence). The CDR3: CASSRAGTGGTTEAFF. The CDR3 DNA reads as TGTGCCAGCAGTCGCGCCGGGACAGGAGGTACCACTGAAGCTTTCTTT.

The chain is built from TRBV11-3 and TRBJ1-2, with D maybe TRBD1 (5 bases). Germline V CDR1 and CDR2: SGHNT, YENEEA. The V end lost 4 bases, the J end lost 3 bases, and 15 bases lay between the germline ends. The CDR3 is 15 residues long. The CDR3 region is CASSSGPPKDYGYTF. CDR3 bases: TGTGCCAGCAGCTCAGGGCCCCCGAAGGACTATGGCTACACCTTC. Full variable domain (missing parts from reference TRBV11-3 and TRBJ1-2): EAGVVQSPRYKIIEKKQPVAFWCNPISGHNTLYWYLQNLGQGPELLIRYENEEAVDDSQLPKDRFSAERLKGVDSTLKIQPAELGDSAVYLCASSSGPPKDYGYTFGSGTRLTVV.

The V gene is TRBV9, the J gene TRBJ2-3, with D hard to call. Germline V CDR1 and CDR2: SGDLS, YYNGEE. The CDR3 spans 12 residues. V was cut by 3 bases and J by 5 bases, with 7 bases left in between. CDR3 in DNA: TGTGCCAGCAGCGGAGATCTAGATACGCAGTATTTT. This sequence encodes CASSGDLDTQYF.

The V gene is TRBV21-1, the J gene TRBJ1-2. TRBV21-1 represents a pseudogene. This CDR3 spans 15 amino acids. Written as DNA, the CDR3 is TGTGCCAGCAGCAAAGGAGGCAAAACTAACTATGGCTACACCTTC. Its translation is CASSKGGKTNYGYTF.

The V and J genes are TRBV20-1 and TRBJ2-5; no firm D call. The CDR3 contains 11 residues. V was shortened by 3 bases and J by 6 bases, with 8 bases between the two germline ends. Germline CDR1 DFQATT, CDR2 SNEGSKA (reference sequence). The CDR3 DNA sequence: TGCAGTGCTAGGGGCAGTCAGACCCAGTACTTC. Translated, it gives CSARGSQTQYF.